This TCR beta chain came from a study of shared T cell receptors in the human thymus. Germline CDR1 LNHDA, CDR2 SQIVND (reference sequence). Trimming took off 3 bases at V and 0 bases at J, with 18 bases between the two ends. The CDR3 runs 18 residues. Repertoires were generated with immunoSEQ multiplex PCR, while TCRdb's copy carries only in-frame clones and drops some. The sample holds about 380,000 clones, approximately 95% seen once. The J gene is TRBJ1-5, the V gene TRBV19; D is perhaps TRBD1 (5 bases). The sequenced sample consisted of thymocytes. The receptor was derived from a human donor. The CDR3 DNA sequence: TGTGCCAGTAGTATTGGGCAGGGAGGTAGATATAGCAATCAGCCCCAGCATTTT. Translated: CASSIGQGGRYSNQPQHF.